This paragraph covers one T cell receptor (beta chain) sequence. This receptor's antigen is unknown. No base qualities exist here, and no much larger clone lies one base off it. V is reduced by 0 bases and J by 4 bases, leaving a spacing of 15 bases between them. Including the terminal cysteine and phenylalanine, the CDR3 comprises 16 residues. Only the CDR3 DNA is retained, 48 bases long and in frame from the first base. From a lookup of the germline V gene, CDR1 and CDR2 are SGHRS and YFSETQ. Ficoll-Paque density gradient centrifugation was used to isolate PBMCs. The record originates from a study of T-cell memory formation after mild COVID-19 (dated by TCRdb to the early 2020s). About the study as a whole: TCR sequence clusters from the two donors were largely donor specific. Longitudinal TCRalpha and TCRbeta repertoire sequencing tracked T-cell clones expanding and contracting after mild COVID-19 in two donors. The cohort comprised two young, previously healthy adult volunteers, one female and one male.

Sequenced on an Illumina NovaSeq 6000. cDNA libraries for TCRalpha and TCRbeta were prepared by 5'RACE using constant-segment primers, with sample barcodes and unique molecular identifiers added. RNA was extracted from every sample with Trizol reagent. Amplification of the libraries took two PCR steps, and the second step added a second sample barcode plus Illumina TruSeq adapters. Sequencing of libraries was performed on an Illumina NovaSeq with 2 x 150 bp paired-end reads. Under the source paper's analysis protocol: With migec v1.2.7, reads were demultiplexed and then collapsed into UMI-guided consensus sequences. Using mixcr v2.1.11, UMI consensuses were aligned to TRA and TRB V and J templates and then assembled into clonotypes. A clonotype was counted as expanded or contracted only when both edgeR and NoisET called the clonotype significant, with the noise models trained on biological replicates. For edgeR calls, the cutoffs were a false discovery rate-adjusted p below 0.01 and a log2 fold-change threshold of 1. PCA with hierarchical clustering of max-normalized trajectories of the 1000 most abundant clonotypes was used as exploratory dynamics analysis. Each responding clone was given a CD4 or CD8 phenotype based on the CD4+ and CD8+ repertoires, which had been sequenced separately. The public reads were reanalyzed by TCRdb: fastp trimming at Q25, MiXCR alignment, in-frame beta chains only. Rows are unified per CDR3 protein, each entry keeping the most common DNA and genes. The V and J calls and clone size are TCRdb's, not the authors'. This sample holds around 250,000 distinct CDR3 sequences; 8.5% to 9.5% were observed only once. The top ten hold 22% of the sample.

Study-wide conclusions, independent of this receptor: SARS-CoV-2 specificity was not confirmed for the second-wave clones peaking on day 37. Some responding clones were detected in pre-infection memory, suggesting pre-existing cross-reactive memory T cells joined the SARS-CoV-2 response. Contracting CD4+ clones were found mainly in CM and EM memory subsets, while CD8+ clones were enriched in EMRA. Balanced CD4/CD8 phenotypes were observed for clones contracting from day 15 to 85, whereas a bias towards CD4+ was observed for a second wave of clones expanding from day 15 to 37. The study covered only a couple of mild cases, and larger cohorts including severe cases with pre-infection samples were considered necessary.

The receptor's source is a man between 18 and 35 years old who had mild COVID-19 (a few samples of this study predate the infection). The sample titles of this study are shuffled in the database, so cell type and time point are left out; the donor was told from shared clones. The sequence joins TRBV5-1 to TRBJ2-3; no D gene call is confident. The sequenced sample consisted of PBMCs or a T cell subset sorted from them (not recorded which). Here is the DNA: TGCGCCAGCAGCTTGGGAAGGTCCAGGTCCGCAGATACGCAGTATTTT. Translation gives CASSLGRSRSADTQYF.